The rows below give T cell receptor beta chains drawn from one sample of a study of identical twins. MiXCR, run by TCRdb on the 5' RACE reads, gives a single entry per CDR3 protein. There are 460,000 or so distinct CDR3 sequences in the sample; more than 13% occur only once, and approximately 0.52% lies in the top ten. These same records also appear under a second study, on yellow fever vaccine responses in identical twins.

The sequenced sample consisted of CD4+ T cells sorted from blood. The receptors were sampled from a woman younger than 30 in good health. The CDR3 runs from the conserved cysteine through the conserved F or W. D genes are given only for firm matches. Clone sizes are given selectively: once, few, many, or a class where the clone is expanded.

J gene | D gene | clone size | V gene | CDR3 DNA | CDR3 protein
TRBJ2-7 | NA | few | TRBV19 | TGTGCCAGTAGTATCCGGGGACCTACCTACGAGCAGTACTTC | CASSIRGPTYEQYF
TRBJ2-1 | NA | NA | TRBV28 | TGTGCCAGCAGTTTATCAGTGGGTTACAATGAGCAGTTCTTC | CASSLSVGYNEQFF
TRBJ2-5 | TRBD2 | NA | TRBV7-2 | TGTGCCAGCAGCCCCAGGACTAGCGGGAAGGCTCAAGAGACCCAGTACTTC | CASSPRTSGKAQETQYF
TRBJ2-2 | NA | NA | TRBV2 | TGTGCCACCACCGGTCGGGGGCGGAACACCGGGGAGCTGTTTTTT | CATTGRGRNTGELFF
TRBJ2-3 | NA | NA | TRBV20-1 | TGCAGCCAGCCGGTGGCGAGCACAGATACGCAGTATTTT | CSQPVASTDTQYF
TRBJ2-5 | NA | NA | TRBV20-1 | TGCAGTGCCCCCGGCCAGATCCAAGAGACCCAGTACTTC | CSAPGQIQETQYF
TRBJ1-6 | NA | few | TRBV5-1 | TGCGCCAGCAGCTTGGACAGTCCCTATAATTCACCCCTCCACTTT | CASSLDSPYNSPLHF
TRBJ2-5 | NA | NA | TRBV12-3/TRBV12-4 | TGTGCCAGCAGTTTGGGCCCTCAGGGGGAGACCCAGTACTTC | CASSLGPQGETQYF
TRBJ1-3 | NA | NA | TRBV6-1 | TGTGCCAGCAGCCGACGGGAATCTGGAAACACCATATATTTT | CASSRRESGNTIYF
TRBJ2-5 | NA | NA | TRBV4-2 | TGTGCCAGCAGCCAAGCGGACAGCTTTCAAGAGACCCAGTACTTC | CASSQADSFQETQYF
TRBJ2-7 | TRBD1 | NA | TRBV11-2 | TGTGCCAGCAGCTGGGGATTACCGACAGGGGATTATTCCTACGAGCAGTACTTC | CASSWGLPTGDYSYEQYF
TRBJ1-5 | TRBD1 | NA | TRBV20-1 | TGCAGTGCCGAAGGCATACAGGGGCCGTCTAATCAGCCCCAGCATTTT | CSAEGIQGPSNQPQHF
TRBJ2-1 | NA | NA | TRBV9 | TGTGCCAGCAGTGTAGGACTCTCTGGTCCCTACAATGAGCAGTTCTTC | CASSVGLSGPYNEQFF
TRBJ2-2 | TRBD1 | NA | TRBV6-2/TRBV6-3 | TGTGCCAGCAACAGGGGGACCCCCGGGGAGCTGTTTTTT | CASNRGTPGELFF
TRBJ2-2 | NA | few | TRBV5-1 | TGCGCCAGCAGCTTGGGCCCACCCGGGGAGCTGTTTTTT | CASSLGPPGELFF
TRBJ1-4 | NA | few | TRBV28 | TGTGCCAGCAGTTTAAGTAGAGCCGGAATGGAAAAACTGTTTTTT | CASSLSRAGMEKLFF
TRBJ2-5 | NA | few | TRBV24-1 | TGTGCCACCAGTGATTCCCCTGAGGAGACCCAGTACTTC | CATSDSPEETQYF
TRBJ2-7 | TRBD2 | NA | TRBV7-2 | TGTGCCAGCAGCCGAGGGCACCGGACTAGTGTGGGCGAGCAGTACTTC | CASSRGHRTSVGEQYF
TRBJ1-2 | NA | NA | TRBV6-1 | TGTGCCAGCAGTACGTCACAGAATGGCTACACCTTC | CASSTSQNGYTF
TRBJ2-3 | NA | NA | TRBV4-3 | TGCGCCAGCAGCCAAGCGCCCTGGGACGGGAGTTTGATCGGCACAGATACGCAGTATTTT | CASSQAPWDGSLIGTDTQYF
TRBJ2-1 | NA | NA | TRBV2 | TGTGCCAGCAGTGAAGTGCGGCAGAACAATGAGCAGTTCTTC | CASSEVRQNNEQFF
TRBJ2-1 | NA | NA | TRBV5-1 | TGCGCCAGCAGCTTGGGTGGACCTGAGCAGTTCTTC | CASSLGGPEQFF
TRBJ2-1 | TRBD2 | NA | TRBV5-1 | TGCGCCAGCAGCGTGGAGCGGGGGCCTTACAATGAGCAGTTCTTC | CASSVERGPYNEQFF
TRBJ2-1 | TRBD2 | NA | TRBV5-1 | TGCGCCAGCAGCTTGGCGCCTAGCGGGGGCCGTTCTGAGCAGTTCTTC | CASSLAPSGGRSEQFF
TRBJ2-2 | NA | many | TRBV29-1 | TGCAGCGTTGGAAACTGGGTTGCGAACACCGGGGAGCTGTTTTTT | CSVGNWVANTGELFF
TRBJ2-7 | TRBD2 | NA | TRBV5-1 | TGCGCCAGCAGCCCGGGACTAGCGGGAGCACCCCACGAGCAGTACTTC | CASSPGLAGAPHEQYF
TRBJ2-1 | NA | NA | TRBV12-3/TRBV12-4 | TGTGCCAGCGTAGGAACCAATGAGCAGTTCTTC | CASVGTNEQFF
TRBJ2-7 | NA | NA | TRBV12-3/TRBV12-4 | TGTGCCAGCAGTACGGACCCGTGGAGCGAGCAGTACTTC | CASSTDPWSEQYF
TRBJ2-7 | NA | NA | TRBV10-3 | TGTGCCATCAGTGAGTTTGCAGCGGGACACTACGAGCAGTACTTC | CAISEFAAGHYEQYF
TRBJ2-5 | TRBD1 | NA | TRBV5-1 | TGCGCCAGCAGCCTACGGGACAGGCAAGAGACCCAGTACTTC | CASSLRDRQETQYF
TRBJ2-7 | TRBD1 | NA | TRBV6-6 | TGTGCCGGGGGACGACAGGGTACAGGCGAGCAGTACTTC | CAGGRQGTGEQYF
TRBJ2-7 | TRBD1 | few | TRBV28 | TGTGCCAGCAGTCCGTGGAAGGGACAGGGGTTCTACGAGCAGTACTTC | CASSPWKGQGFYEQYF
TRBJ2-5 | TRBD1 | NA | TRBV20-1 | TGCAGTGCTAGAGATGGCGGGACAGGGAGCGAGACCCAGTACTTC | CSARDGGTGSETQYF
TRBJ2-2 | NA | few | TRBV20-1 | TGCAGTGCTAGTCCCCGGACAGCGAACACCGGGGAGCTGTTTTTT | CSASPRTANTGELFF
TRBJ2-5 | NA | many | TRBV5-1 | TGCGCCAGCAGCTTGGCCAGGTACCAAGAGACCCAGTACTTC | CASSLARYQETQYF
TRBJ2-3 | NA | NA | TRBV7-2 | TGTGCCAGCAGCTTAACGGCGAAGGAGGGGGCAAAAAGAGATACGCAGTATTTT | CASSLTAKEGAKRDTQYF
TRBJ2-1 | NA | few | TRBV5-6 | TGTGCCAGCAGCTGGGGAAACCGGGGTGGAAATGAGCAGTTCTTC | CASSWGNRGGNEQFF
TRBJ1-3 | NA | few | TRBV12-3/TRBV12-4 | TGTGCCAGCAGTTTAGGCCCCCCTCGAGGAAACACCATATATTTT | CASSLGPPRGNTIYF
TRBJ2-7 | NA | few | TRBV5-1 | TGCGCCAGCAGCTTGGCCGTCAAGCCCTCCTACGAGCAGTACTTC | CASSLAVKPSYEQYF
TRBJ2-5 | NA | NA | TRBV5-1 | TGCGCCAGCAGCTTGGCTGGCCTGGGAGAGACCCAGTACTTC | CASSLAGLGETQYF
TRBJ2-5 | NA | few | TRBV9 | TGTGCCAGCAGCGTAGGTCCCCAGGGTCGAGAGACCCAGTACTTC | CASSVGPQGRETQYF
TRBJ2-1 | TRBD2 | NA | TRBV2 | TGTGCCAGCAGGGGGGGACTAGCGGTAACCTACAATGAGCAGTTCTTC | CASRGGLAVTYNEQFF
TRBJ1-1 | TRBD1 | few | TRBV12-3/TRBV12-4 | TGTGCCAGCAGTTTCAAGGGGGCGGGGGGAACTGAAGCTTTCTTT | CASSFKGAGGTEAFF
TRBJ2-2 | NA | many | TRBV5-1 | TGCGCCAGCAGCTTGGAGTCGGGACCGAACACCGGGGAGCTGTTTTTT | CASSLESGPNTGELFF
TRBJ2-7 | TRBD2 | few | TRBV7-2 | TGTGCCAGCAGCTTTTCGGGACTAGAAGTTCGCGAGCAGTACTTC | CASSFSGLEVREQYF
TRBJ2-1 | NA | many | TRBV6-4 | TGTGCCAGCAGTCCAACAGGGGGGGTCTACAATGAGCAGTTCTTC | CASSPTGGVYNEQFF
TRBJ2-1 | TRBD2 | NA | TRBV9 | TGTGCCAGCAGCCCTAGAGCGATTGGCGGGGGGTACAATGAGCAGTTCTTC | CASSPRAIGGGYNEQFF
TRBJ2-7 | TRBD2 | few | TRBV20-1 | TGCAGTGCTAGACTTAGAGCGGGAGACAGCTCCTACGAGCAGTACTTC | CSARLRAGDSSYEQYF
TRBJ2-3 | TRBD2 | few | TRBV5-5 | TGTGCCAGCAGTCTTACCTCGAGCGGGGGGGCCGCAGATACGCAGTATTTT | CASSLTSSGGAADTQYF
TRBJ1-5 | TRBD1 | NA | TRBV2 | TGTGCCAGCAATATACAGGGGGCCCATCAGCCCCAGCATTTT | CASNIQGAHQPQHF
TRBJ2-7 | TRBD1 | few | TRBV29-1 | TGCAGCGTTGTCCCCGGGACAGGGGCCTACGAGCAGTACTTC | CSVVPGTGAYEQYF
TRBJ2-2 | TRBD2 | few | TRBV5-5 | TGTGCCAGCAGCTTGGACGCGGGGGTGAGGACCGGGGAGCTGTTTTTT | CASSLDAGVRTGELFF
TRBJ1-2 | NA | NA | TRBV5-1 | TGCGCCAGCAGCAGCGCGGTTTTTGGAGGCTACACCTTC | CASSSAVFGGYTF
TRBJ2-2 | TRBD1 | NA | TRBV7-7 | TGTGCTAGCAGCCCTACCAGGGGGCTGGTTGGCACCGGGGAGCTGTTTTTT | CASSPTRGLVGTGELFF
TRBJ2-7 | NA | many | TRBV2 | TGTGCCAGCAGGGGGAATTACGAGCAGTACTTC | CASRGNYEQYF
TRBJ1-1 | TRBD1 | few | TRBV7-9 | TGTGCCAGCAGCACACAGACAGGGAGCATGAACACTGAAGCTTTCTTT | CASSTQTGSMNTEAFF
TRBJ2-6 | NA | many | TRBV9 | TGTGCCAGCAGCGTAGTAGGGCCCACTCTGGGGGCCAACGTCCTGACTTTC | CASSVVGPTLGANVLTF
TRBJ1-1 | NA | NA | TRBV6-1 | TGTGCCAGCAGACGACAGTTCAACACTGAAGCTTTCTTT | CASRRQFNTEAFF
TRBJ2-3 | NA | NA | TRBV9 | TGTGCCAGCAGCGTCAAGGCCGACCGCACAGATACGCAGTATTTT | CASSVKADRTDTQYF
TRBJ1-4 | NA | NA | TRBV29-1 | TGCAGCGTTTCGTGGACCCAGGCGTCAACTAATGAAAAACTGTTTTTT | CSVSWTQASTNEKLFF